These T cell receptor beta chains were read from a single sample in a study of shared clonotypes between healthy human individuals. Generated by immunoSEQ multiplex PCR, the TCRdb table keeps only in-frame clones and is missing some. The profile shows over a million clones, 65% to 80% of them singletons. Sequencing was performed on memory CD4+ T cells sorted from blood. The receptors shown here come from a man younger than 35 in good health. CDR3s include the opening cysteine and the closing phenylalanine or tryptophan. A D gene is named only where the DNA matches it firmly. Clone sizes are given selectively: once, few, many, or a class where the clone is expanded.

d_gene,j_gene,v_gene,abundance,len,CDR3aa,CDR3nt
.,TRBJ2-7,TRBV6-1,.,12,CASRGLSYEQYF,TGTGCCAGCCGGGGGCTGTCCTACGAGCAGTACTTC
TRBD2,TRBJ2-3,TRBV5-1,few,15,CASSLTSGKGDTQYF,TGCGCCAGCAGCTTGACTAGCGGGAAGGGGGATACGCAGTATTTT
.,TRBJ2-7,TRBV7-9,.,13,CASSFTNLYEQYF,TGTGCCAGCAGCTTTACTAACCTCTACGAGCAGTACTTC
TRBD2,TRBJ2-3,TRBV10-3,once,16,CAISGLAGVSTDTQYF,TGTGCCATCAGTGGACTAGCGGGGGTGAGCACAGATACGCAGTATTTT
.,TRBJ1-5,TRBV5-1,once,14,CASSLGATGQPQHF,TGCGCCAGCAGCTTGGGGGCAACCGGTCAGCCCCAGCATTTT
TRBD1,TRBJ1-1,TRBV7-9,few,14,CASSFGQANTEAFF,TGTGCCAGCAGCTTTGGACAGGCGAACACTGAAGCTTTCTTT
TRBD1,TRBJ2-3,TRBV5-1,.,15,CASSLGGQGTDTQYF,TGCGCCAGCAGCTTGGGGGGACAGGGCACAGATACGCAGTATTTT
TRBD1,TRBJ2-1,TRBV25-1,.,18,CASSDYSGTGAVVGEQFF,TGTGCCAGCAGTGATTATTCCGGGACAGGGGCGGTGGTAGGTGAGCAGTTCTTC
.,TRBJ1-2,TRBV5-1,.,16,CASSLELGAGLVSYTF,TGCGCCAGCAGCTTGGAACTAGGGGCAGGGTTAGTGAGCTACACCTTC
.,TRBJ2-1,TRBV19,.,15,CASRGVTGNRNEQFF,TGTGCCAGTAGAGGGGTAACAGGGAATCGGAATGAGCAGTTCTTC
.,TRBJ1-1,TRBV6-1,.,14,CASSDQGRNTEAFF,TGTGCCAGCAGTGATCAGGGGCGGAACACTGAAGCTTTCTTT
TRBD2,TRBJ2-1,TRBV7-2,.,16,CASSLGSSGTDNEQFF,TGTGCCAGCAGCTTGGGGTCTAGCGGCACCGACAATGAGCAGTTCTTC
.,TRBJ1-4,TRBV10-2,.,12,CASSDRGEKLFF,TGCGCCAGCAGTGACCGTGGAGAAAAACTGTTTTTT
.,TRBJ2-2,TRBV6-6,once,15,CASSYVGTNTGELFF,TGTGCCAGCAGTTACGTCGGGACGAACACCGGGGAGCTGTTTTTT
TRBD2,TRBJ2-2,TRBV10-1,many,15,CASSGTSGSSGELFF,TGCGCCAGCAGCGGGACTAGCGGGAGTTCCGGGGAGCTGTTTTTT
.,TRBJ1-2,TRBV2,.,11,CASSVNYGYTF,TGTGCCAGCAGCGTAAATTATGGCTACACCTTC
TRBD1,TRBJ1-1,TRBV25-1,.,17,CASSDGTGKGFLPEAFF,TGTGCCAGCAGTGACGGGACAGGGAAGGGGTTTCTTCCTGAAGCTTTCTTT
.,TRBJ1-5,TRBV19,.,12,CASSLGFQPQHF,TGTGCCAGTTCCCTCGGTTTTCAGCCCCAGCATTTT
TRBD2,TRBJ2-3,TRBV5-1,.,15,CASSSTSAVGDTQYF,TGCGCCAGCAGCTCGACTAGCGCGGTTGGAGATACGCAGTATTTT
.,TRBJ2-7,TRBV5-4,once,13,CASSLEGRYEQYF,TGTGCCAGCAGCTTGGAAGGAAGGTACGAGCAGTACTTC
.,TRBJ1-6,TRBV7-9,.,15,CASGGSGTYNSPLHF,TGTGCCAGCGGCGGGAGCGGCACCTATAATTCACCCCTCCACTTT
.,TRBJ2-1,TRBV10-3,.,16,CAISDPNKQGPIGQFF,TGTGCCATCAGTGACCCTAATAAACAAGGGCCAATTGGGCAGTTCTTC
TRBD1,TRBJ2-1,TRBV6-1,.,15,CASSGDRGGYNEQFF,TGTGCCAGCAGTGGAGACAGGGGGGGATACAATGAGCAGTTCTTC
TRBD2,TRBJ2-1,TRBV27,.,17,CASSFPPTSGKGDEQFF,TGTGCCAGCAGTTTTCCTCCGACTAGCGGGAAGGGCGATGAGCAGTTCTTC
.,TRBJ2-6,TRBV6-1,once,14,CASSTHEGANVLTF,TGTGCCAGCAGTACTCATGAGGGGGCCAACGTCCTGACTTTC
TRBD1,TRBJ1-5,TRBV27,few,16,CASSPGTGYSNQPQHF,TGTGCCAGCAGTCCAGGGACAGGGTATAGCAATCAGCCCCAGCATTTT
.,TRBJ2-1,TRBV5-6,few,13,CASSFGRADEQFF,TGTGCCAGCAGCTTCGGCAGGGCGGATGAGCAGTTCTTC
.,TRBJ1-2,TRBV21-1,once,13,CASSKVVNYGYTF,TGTGCCAGCAGCAAAGTAGTGAACTATGGCTACACCTTC
TRBD2,TRBJ2-3,TRBV30,.,17,CALRGEAGGKNTDTQYF,TGTGCCCTCAGAGGGGAGGCGGGAGGGAAAAACACAGATACGCAGTATTTT
.,TRBJ2-1,TRBV19,.,15,CASSIYGGVGNEQFF,TGTGCCAGTAGTATCTACGGTGGAGTTGGTAATGAGCAGTTCTTC
.,TRBJ1-6,TRBV5-6,.,16,CASSLSEGFGNSPLHF,TGTGCCAGCAGCTTGTCCGAGGGTTTTGGGAATTCACCCCTCCACTTT
.,TRBJ2-4,TRBV7-9,.,16,CASSQILQVGVDIQYF,TGTGCCAGCAGCCAGATCTTACAGGTGGGGGTGGACATTCAGTACTTC
.,TRBJ2-7,TRBV10-3,.,14,CAISVQGLKDEQYF,TGTGCCATCAGTGTACAGGGTTTAAAGGACGAGCAGTACTTC
.,TRBJ1-2,TRBV19,once,14,CASSIGGQNYGYTF,TGTGCCAGTAGTATTGGGGGGCAGAACTATGGCTACACCTTC
.,TRBJ2-3,TRBV4-1,few,15,CASSQDASGTDTQYF,TGCGCCAGCAGCCAAGATGCGTCGGGCACAGATACGCAGTATTTT
.,TRBJ1-2,TRBV28,many,15,CASSAPGRRNYGYTF,TGTGCCAGCAGTGCGCCGGGACGGAGGAACTATGGCTACACCTTC
TRBD1,TRBJ1-2,TRBV10-3,.,15,CAISGGRDSEYGYTF,TGTGCCATCAGTGGAGGCCGGGACAGCGAGTATGGCTACACCTTC
.,TRBJ1-6,TRBV7-9,.,14,CASSLGQLNSPLHF,TGTGCCAGCAGCTTAGGACAGTTGAATTCACCCCTCCACTTT
TRBD2,TRBJ2-3,TRBV7-2,.,14,CASSLAASTDTQYF,TGTGCCAGCAGTCTAGCGGCTAGCACAGATACGCAGTATTTT